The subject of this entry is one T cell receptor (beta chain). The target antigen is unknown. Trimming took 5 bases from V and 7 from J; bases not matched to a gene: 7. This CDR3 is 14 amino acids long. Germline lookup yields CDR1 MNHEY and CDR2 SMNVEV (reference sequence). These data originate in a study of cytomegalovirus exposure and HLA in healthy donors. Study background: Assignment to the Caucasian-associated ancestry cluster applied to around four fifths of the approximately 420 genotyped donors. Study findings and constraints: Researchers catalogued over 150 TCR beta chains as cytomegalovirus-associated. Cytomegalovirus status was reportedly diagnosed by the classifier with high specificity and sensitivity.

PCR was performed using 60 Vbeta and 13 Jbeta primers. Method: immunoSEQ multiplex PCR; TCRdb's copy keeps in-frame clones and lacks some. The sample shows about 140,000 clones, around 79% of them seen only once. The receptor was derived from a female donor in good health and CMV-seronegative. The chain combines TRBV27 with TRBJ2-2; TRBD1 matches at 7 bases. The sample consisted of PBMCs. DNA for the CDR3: TGTGCCAGCAGTGCCTACAGGGGTGACGGGGAGCTGTTTTTT. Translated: CASSAYRGDGELFF.